This TCR beta chain was recorded in a study of blood T cell repertoires in COVID-19. Overall study: COVID-19 samples, acute and convalescent, were from the United States, Italy and Spain. The analysed material was cDNA or gDNA that came from T cells, B-cell-depleted T cells, or PBMCs.

The CDR3 is 14 residues long. Per germline, CDR1 GTSNPN and CDR2 SVGIG (reference sequence). V lost 0 bases to trimming and J lost 3 bases, with 9 bases between them. Original data processing: Amplified reference gene primers provided the basis for estimating nucleated cell counts. Data came from immunoSEQ multiplex PCR; TCRdb stores just in-frame clones and leaves some out. That table supplies the V and J calls and clone size; D and trimming were determined from the DNA. The sample lists a few hundred thousand clones; roughly 80% were seen once. Sequenced input: peripheral blood. The sequence was collected from a woman aged 60-75 years who had recovered from COVID-19. The V and J genes are TRBV30 and TRBJ1-3, with unresolved D. The CDR3 loop is CAWSVGTRGNTIYF. The CDR3 DNA sequence: TGTGCCTGGAGTGTTGGTACGCGTGGAAACACCATATATTTT.